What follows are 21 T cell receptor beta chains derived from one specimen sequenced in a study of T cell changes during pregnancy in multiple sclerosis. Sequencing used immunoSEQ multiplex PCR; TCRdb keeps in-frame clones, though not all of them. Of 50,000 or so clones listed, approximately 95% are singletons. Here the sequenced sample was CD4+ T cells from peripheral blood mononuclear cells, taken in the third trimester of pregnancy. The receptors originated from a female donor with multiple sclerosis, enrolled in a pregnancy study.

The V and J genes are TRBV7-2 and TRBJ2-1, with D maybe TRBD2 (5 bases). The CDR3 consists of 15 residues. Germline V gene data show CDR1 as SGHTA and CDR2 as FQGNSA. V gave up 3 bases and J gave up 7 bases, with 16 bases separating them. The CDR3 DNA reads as TGTGCCAGCAGCTTGCGTCTAGGAGGCCTAAATGAGCAGTTCTTC. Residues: CASSLRLGGLNEQFF.

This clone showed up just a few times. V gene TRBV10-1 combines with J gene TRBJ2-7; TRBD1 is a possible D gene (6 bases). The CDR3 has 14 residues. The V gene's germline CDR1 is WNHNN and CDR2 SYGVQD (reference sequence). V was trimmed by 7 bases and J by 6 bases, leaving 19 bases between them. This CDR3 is CASNRRGGRGEQYF. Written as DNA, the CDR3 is TGCGCCAGCAATAGGAGAGGGGGACGGGGCGAGCAGTACTTC.

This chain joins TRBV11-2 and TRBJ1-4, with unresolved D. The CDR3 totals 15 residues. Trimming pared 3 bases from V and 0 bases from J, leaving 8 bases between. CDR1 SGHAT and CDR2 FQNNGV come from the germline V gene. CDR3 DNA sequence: TGTGCCAGCAGCTTCTTCGGGACAACTAATGAAAAACTGTTTTTT. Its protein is CASSFFGTTNEKLFF.

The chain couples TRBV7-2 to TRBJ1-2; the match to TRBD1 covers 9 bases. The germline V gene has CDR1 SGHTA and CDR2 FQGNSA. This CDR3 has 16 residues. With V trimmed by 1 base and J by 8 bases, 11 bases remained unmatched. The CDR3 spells CASSLGPLQGARGYTF. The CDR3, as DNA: TGTGCCAGCAGCTTAGGCCCGTTACAGGGGGCGCGGGGCTACACCTTC. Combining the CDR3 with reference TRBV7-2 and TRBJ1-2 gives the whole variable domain GAGVSQSPSNKVTEKGKDVELRCDPISGHTALYWYRQSLGQGLEFLIYFQGNSAPDKSGLPSDRFSAERTGGSVSTLTIQRTQQEDSAVYLCASSLGPLQGARGYTFGSGTRLTVV.

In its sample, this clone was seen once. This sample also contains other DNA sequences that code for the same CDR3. In DNA, the CDR3 is TGTGCCAGCAGTTCCTTCACTGAAGCTTTCTTT. Translation: CASSSFTEAFF. The chain carries TRBV28 and TRBJ1-1; no clear D gene. The CDR3 extends over 11 amino acids. V shed 4 bases and J shed 4 bases, with 4 bases lying between them. CDR1 and CDR2 (germline): MDHEN, SYDVKM.

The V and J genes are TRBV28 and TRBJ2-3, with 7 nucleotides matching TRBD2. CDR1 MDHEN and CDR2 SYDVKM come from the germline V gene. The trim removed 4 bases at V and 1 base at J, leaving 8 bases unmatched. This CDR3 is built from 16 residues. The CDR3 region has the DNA TGTGCCAGCAGTTCCATACGGGGGGTTGGCACAGATACGCAGTATTTT. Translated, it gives CASSSIRGVGTDTQYF.

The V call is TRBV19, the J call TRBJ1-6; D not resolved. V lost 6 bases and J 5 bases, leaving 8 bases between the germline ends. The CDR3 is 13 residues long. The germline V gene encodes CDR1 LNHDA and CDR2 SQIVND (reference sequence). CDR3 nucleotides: TGTGCCAGTAGGGCCAGTAATAATTCACCCCTCCACTTT. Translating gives CASRASNNSPLHF.

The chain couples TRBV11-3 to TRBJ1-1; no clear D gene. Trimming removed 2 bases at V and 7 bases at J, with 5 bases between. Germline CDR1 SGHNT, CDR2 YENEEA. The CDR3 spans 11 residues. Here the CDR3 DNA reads TGTGCCAGCAGCTTATACAGTGAAGCTTTCTTT. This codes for CASSLYSEAFF.

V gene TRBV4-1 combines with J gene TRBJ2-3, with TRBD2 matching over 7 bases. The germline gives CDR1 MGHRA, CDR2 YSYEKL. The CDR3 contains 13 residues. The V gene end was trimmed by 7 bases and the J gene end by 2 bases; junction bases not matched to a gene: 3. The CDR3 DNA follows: TGCGCCAGCACGGGAGGTAACACAGATACGCAGTATTTT. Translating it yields CASTGGNTDTQYF.

In nucleotides, the CDR3 is TGTGCCAGCAGCTCCCGGAGGACAGGGGGCGACTATGGCTACACCTTC. It codes for CASSSRRTGGDYGYTF. The chain recombines TRBV5-6 with TRBJ1-2; TRBD1 matches 11 bases. CDR3 length equals 16 residues. Looked up from germline, CDR1 is SGHDT and CDR2 is YYEEEE. V was clipped by 3 bases and J by 3 bases; unmatched bases: 7.

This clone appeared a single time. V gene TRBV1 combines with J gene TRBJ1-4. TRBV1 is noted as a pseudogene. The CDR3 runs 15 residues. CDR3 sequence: CTSRPVSGGNEKLFF. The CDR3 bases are TGCACCAGCAGGCCTGTATCGGGGGGGAATGAAAAACTGTTTTTT.

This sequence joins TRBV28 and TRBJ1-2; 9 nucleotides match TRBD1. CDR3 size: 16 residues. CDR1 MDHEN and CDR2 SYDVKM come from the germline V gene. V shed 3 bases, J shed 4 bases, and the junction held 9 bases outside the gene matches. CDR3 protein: CASSFIGTGQPYGYTF. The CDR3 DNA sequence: TGTGCCAGCAGTTTTATCGGGACAGGGCAGCCCTATGGCTACACCTTC.

This CDR3 reads CASSRDRTYNYGYTF. In DNA, the CDR3 is TGCGCCAGCAGCCGGGACAGGACCTATAACTATGGCTACACCTTC. The V gene is TRBV5-1, the J gene TRBJ1-2; 8 bases agree with TRBD1. Germline V CDR1 and CDR2: SGHRS, YFSETQ. Trimming removed 4 bases from V and 1 base from J; junction bases left unmatched: 6. The CDR3 is 15 residues long.

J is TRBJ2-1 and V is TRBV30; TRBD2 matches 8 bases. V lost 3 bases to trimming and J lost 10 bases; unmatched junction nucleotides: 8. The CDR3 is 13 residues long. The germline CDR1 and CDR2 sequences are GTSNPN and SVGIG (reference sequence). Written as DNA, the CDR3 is TGTGCCTGGAGCCGGGAGGGCCTTAACGAGCAGTTCTTC. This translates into CAWSREGLNEQFF.

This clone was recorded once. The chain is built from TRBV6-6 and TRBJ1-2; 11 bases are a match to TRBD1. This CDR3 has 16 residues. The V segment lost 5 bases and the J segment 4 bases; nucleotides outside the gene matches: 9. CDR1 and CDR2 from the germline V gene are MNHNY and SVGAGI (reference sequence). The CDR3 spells CASSTGTGGIGYGYTF. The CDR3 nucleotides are TGTGCCAGCAGTACCGGGACAGGGGGGATTGGCTATGGCTACACCTTC.

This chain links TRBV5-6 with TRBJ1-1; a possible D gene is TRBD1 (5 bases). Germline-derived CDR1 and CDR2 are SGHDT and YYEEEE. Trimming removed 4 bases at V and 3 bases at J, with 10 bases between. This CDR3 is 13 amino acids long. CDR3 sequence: CASSGWGDTEAFF. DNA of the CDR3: TGTGCCAGCAGCGGGTGGGGGGACACTGAAGCTTTCTTT.

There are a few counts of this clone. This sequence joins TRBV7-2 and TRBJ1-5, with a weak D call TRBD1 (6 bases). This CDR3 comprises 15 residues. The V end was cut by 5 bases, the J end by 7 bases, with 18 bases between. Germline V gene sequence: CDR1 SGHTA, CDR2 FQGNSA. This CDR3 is CASSTGPWTAQPQHF. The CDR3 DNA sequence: TGTGCCAGCAGCACCGGACCATGGACAGCGCAGCCCCAGCATTTT.

In nucleotides, the CDR3 is TGTGCCAGTAGTATATTAGCGGCACACAATGAGCAGTTCTTC. This gives the protein CASSILAAHNEQFF. The rearrangement links TRBV19 to TRBJ2-1; tentative D call: TRBD2 (6 bases). The V and J ends lost 2 bases and 5 bases respectively, with 10 bases between them. This CDR3 is 14 amino acids long. Germline assignment: CDR1 LNHDA and CDR2 SQIVND (reference sequence). The full variable domain, rest sourced from reference TRBV19 and TRBJ2-1, is DGGITQSPKYLFRKEGQNVTLSCEQNLNHDAMYWYRQDPGQGLRLIYYSQIVNDFQKGDIAEGYSVSREKKESFPLTVTSAQKNPTAFYLCASSILAAHNEQFFGPGTRLTVL.

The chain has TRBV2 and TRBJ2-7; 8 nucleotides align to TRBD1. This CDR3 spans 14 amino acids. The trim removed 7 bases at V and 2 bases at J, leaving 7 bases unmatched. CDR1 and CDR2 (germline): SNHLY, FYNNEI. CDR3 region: CASNRDRGPYEQYF. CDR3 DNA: TGTGCCAGCAATCGAGACAGGGGTCCCTACGAGCAGTACTTC.

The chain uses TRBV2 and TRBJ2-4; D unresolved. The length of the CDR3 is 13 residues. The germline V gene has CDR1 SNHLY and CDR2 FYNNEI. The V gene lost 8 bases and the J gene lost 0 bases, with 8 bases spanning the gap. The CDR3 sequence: CASFSVAKNIQYF. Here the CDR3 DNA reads TGTGCCAGCTTCTCGGTAGCCAAAAACATTCAGTACTTC.

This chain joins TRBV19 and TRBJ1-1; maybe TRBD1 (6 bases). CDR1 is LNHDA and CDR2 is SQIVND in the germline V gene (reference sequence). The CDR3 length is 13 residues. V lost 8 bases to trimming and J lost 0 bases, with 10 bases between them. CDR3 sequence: CASRGQMNTEAFF. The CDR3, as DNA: TGTGCCAGTCGGGGACAAATGAACACTGAAGCTTTCTTT.